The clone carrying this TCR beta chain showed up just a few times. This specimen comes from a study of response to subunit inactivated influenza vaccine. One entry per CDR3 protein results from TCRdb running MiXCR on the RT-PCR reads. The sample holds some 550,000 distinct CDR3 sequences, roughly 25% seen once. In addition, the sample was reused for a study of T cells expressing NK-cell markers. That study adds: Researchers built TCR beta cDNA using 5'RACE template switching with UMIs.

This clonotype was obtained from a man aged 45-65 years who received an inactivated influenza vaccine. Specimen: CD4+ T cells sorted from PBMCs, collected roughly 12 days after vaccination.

In DNA, the CDR3 is TGCAGTGCCCCCGAGGCGTGGGGGAAAGAGCAGTACTTC. Protein: CSAPEAWGKEQYF. This sequence joins TRBV20-1 and TRBJ2-7; D may correspond to TRBD1 or TRBD2 (5 bases each). Germline CDR1 DFQATT, CDR2 SNEGSKA (reference sequence). This CDR3 has 13 amino acids. V lost 6 bases, J lost 7 bases, and 19 bases lay in between.